This is a list of T cell receptor beta chains from one sample in a study of blood T cells in healthy people across ages. TCRdb re-analysed the 5' RACE reads in MiXCR, keeping a single row per CDR3 protein. Of about 1.8 million distinct CDR3 sequences listed, around 48% are singletons. The sequenced sample was blood. These receptors were taken from a woman between 40 and 50 years old in good health. Each CDR3 is given with its conserved first and last residue. A D gene is named only where the DNA matches it firmly. Size is stated for part of the rows, as once, few or many counts, or as a class when the clone is expanded.

d_call j_call clone_size v_call cdr3_nt cdr3_aa
TRBD2 TRBJ2-7 many TRBV29-1 TGCAGCGTGGCTTGGCGGGGGGCTCCAAGTGGGCAGTACTTC CSVAWRGAPSGQYF
TRBD1 TRBJ1-2 - TRBV5-1 TGCGCCAGCAGCTCCGGACAGGCGGGCTATGGCTACACCTTC CASSSGQAGYGYTF
- TRBJ2-3 - TRBV9 TGTGCCAGCAGCGTAGGTCAGATCACAGATATGCAGTATTTT CASSVGQITDMQYF
- TRBJ1-2 - TRBV5-1 TGCGCCAGCAGCACCGGACAGAACTATGGCTACACCTTC CASSTGQNYGYTF
- TRBJ2-5 - TRBV20-1 TGCAGTGCTAGCACCGCGGGCGGGACCCAGTACTTC CSASTAGGTQYF
TRBD1 TRBJ1-6 - TRBV12-3/TRBV12-4 TGTGCCAGCACCCGGACAGGGACTAATTCACCCCTCCACTTT CASTRTGTNSPLHF
TRBD1 TRBJ2-7 few TRBV6-1 TGTGCCAGCAGGGGGACAGGGGTACAGGAGCAGTACTTC CASRGTGVQEQYF
TRBD2 TRBJ2-5 once TRBV6-2/TRBV6-3 TGTGCCAGCAGTTACCATACAACTAGCGGGGTGCAGTACTTC CASSYHTTSGVQYF
TRBD1 TRBJ1-2 - TRBV10-3 TGTGCCATCAGTGAGACAGGGGCCCACTATGGCTACACCTTC CAISETGAHYGYTF
- TRBJ1-4 - TRBV9 TGTGCCAGCAGCGAAGAGCTGAATGAAAAACTGTTTTTT CASSEELNEKLFF
- TRBJ2-1 - TRBV4-3 TGCGCCAGCAGCCAAGGGGAGCTGGGACTGAGACAGGGACCCGATGAGCAGTTCTTC CASSQGELGLRQGPDEQFF
- TRBJ1-1 few TRBV28 TGTGCCAGCAGTTTAAACGGGAACACTGAAGCTTTCTTT CASSLNGNTEAFF